This TCR beta chain appears in the sequencing data of a study of cytomegalovirus exposure and HLA in healthy donors. Findings of the study overall: Later analysis associated a missense DCLRE1C variant with TCR beta V- and J-gene trimming. Presence/absence results assume similar sequencing depth per donor, which may not hold.

13 Jbeta primers and 60 Vbeta primers were used for the PCR. This table comes from immunoSEQ multiplex PCR, and its TCRdb copy is limited to in-frame clones, with some not included. Seen here are about 190,000 clones, around 79% observed once, and the top ten hold roughly 1.5%. This clone was detected a few times. The antigen remains undetermined. This clonotype was sampled from a woman between 18 and 29 years old in good health and CMV-seronegative. Sequencing input: PBMCs.

As DNA, the CDR3 is TGTGCCAGCAGCTTCGGGTTACCGCAGTTCTTC. It yields the protein CASSFGLPQFF. V gene TRBV11-1 combines with J gene TRBJ2-1; no clear D. The germline CDR1 and CDR2 sequences are SGHAT and FQDESV (reference sequence). The CDR3 contains 11 residues. The V and J ends lost 3 bases and 12 bases respectively, with 9 bases between them.